The T cell receptor (beta chain) under discussion was sequenced for a study of cytomegalovirus exposure and HLA in healthy donors. V gave up 6 bases and J gave up 2 bases; unmatched junction bases: 2. CDR1 and CDR2 (germline): SQVTM, ANQGSEA. The CDR3 has 13 residues. The PCR employed 60 Vbeta primers together with 13 Jbeta primers. In the study's own analysis: A follow-up analysis tallied about 80 million unique TCR beta chains, roughly 11 million shared. The protocol was immunoSEQ multiplex PCR, while the TCRdb copy is restricted to in-frame clones and leaves out a portion. The DNA was the basis for D and trimming; V, J and clone size are from that table. The repertoire holds about 130,000 clones, more than 75% seen once, with approximately 11% in the top ten.

Sequenced input: PBMCs. The rearrangement links TRBV29-1 to TRBJ2-1, with 9 bases fitting TRBD2. The TCR was taken from a man aged 25-45 years in good health and CMV-seropositive. CDR3 DNA sequence: TGCAGCGTCTGCGGGAGGGCCTACAATGAGCAGTTCTTC. It codes for CSVCGRAYNEQFF.